This T cell receptor beta chain originates from a study of OX40 agonist ivuxolimab in advanced cancers. About the study: Hepatocellular carcinoma, melanoma, renal cell or head and neck cancer occurred in dose-escalation patients. Among those enrolled, mean age was around 60 years (range about 23 to 90) and 82.7% were male.

This CDR3 comprises 15 residues. V lost 0 bases and J 5 bases, leaving 14 bases between the germline ends. Germline values: CDR1 SGHDT, CDR2 YYEEEE. Assay used: immunoSEQ multiplex PCR; TCRdb lists only in-frame clones, some missing. This table holds about 71,000 clones, around 93% found once. Turning to this clone: The antigen remains unidentified.

Regarding the study as a whole: On average, CD8+ T cells showed a greater number of expanded clones than CD4+. Doses of 0.1 to 3.0 mg/kg were accompanied by clonal expansion of CD4+ and CD8+ blood T cells by week 6.

The input for sequencing was CD4+ or CD8+ T cells sorted from blood, taken in a trial of the OX40 agonist ivuxolimab. This clonotype was sampled from an adult with an advanced solid tumor such as melanoma, head and neck, liver or kidney cancer. This chain links TRBV5-6 with TRBJ1-1; the D is unclear. In DNA, the CDR3 is TGTGCCAGCAGCTTGGCTTTGGGGTGGGAAACTGAAGCTTTCTTT. Translating it yields CASSLALGWETEAFF.